The 17 T cell receptor beta chains below all came from one sample that was sequenced in a study of blood T cell repertoires in COVID-19. Assay used: immunoSEQ multiplex PCR; TCRdb lists only in-frame clones, some missing. The sample shows about 240,000 clones, around 86% of them seen only once. Input material: peripheral blood. These receptors were taken from a man younger than 40 who had recovered from COVID-19.

The V gene is TRBV7-9, the J gene TRBJ1-3; D ambiguous. The CDR3 is 13 residues long. CDR1 and CDR2 from the germline V gene are SEHNR and FQNEAQ (reference sequence). The V end lost 2 bases, the J end lost 4 bases, and 6 bases lay between the germline ends. The CDR3 nucleotides read TGTGCCAGCAGCTTAATTTTAGGAAACACCATATATTTT. It yields the protein CASSLILGNTIYF.

This clone appeared a few times. The chain uses TRBV5-4 and TRBJ1-2; 8 bases agree with TRBD1. Germline trimming cut 0 bases from V and 5 bases from J; bases unmatched to any gene: 6. CDR3 size: 15 residues. Germline V lookup: CDR1 SGHNT, CDR2 YYREEE (reference sequence). The chain's CDR3 is CASSLVPGGGYGYTF. Written as DNA, the CDR3 is TGTGCCAGCAGCTTGGTTCCAGGGGGCGGATATGGCTACACCTTC.

The chain links TRBV5-1 to TRBJ1-6, with TRBD1 matching 9 bases. J lost 8 bases, V lost 2 bases, and 2 bases had no gene match. The CDR3 runs 14 residues. The germline CDR1 and CDR2 sequences are SGHRS and YFSETQ. CDR3 nucleotide sequence: TGCGCCAGCAGCTTCGGACAGGGGCATTCACCCCTCCACTTT. Amino acids: CASSFGQGHSPLHF.

The chain has TRBV5-4 and TRBJ2-2; TRBD1 matches at 8 bases. Germline lookup yields CDR1 SGHNT and CDR2 YYREEE (reference sequence). Trimming cost V 7 bases and J 4 bases; bases outside gene matches: 9. The CDR3 runs to 15 residues. The CDR3 DNA is TGTGCCAGCTGGGGTGGACAGGGAGTCACCGGGGAGCTGTTTTTT. Amino acids: CASWGGQGVTGELFF. Variable domain in full (rest from reference TRBV5-4 and TRBJ2-2): ETGVTQSPTHLIKTRGQQVTLRCSSQSGHNTVSWYQQALGQGPQFIFQYYREEENGRGNFPPRFSGLQFPNYSSELNVNALELDDSALYLCASWGGQGVTGELFFGEGSRLTVL.

The chain employs TRBV7-6 and TRBJ2-3; no reliable D call. Germline V CDR1 and CDR2: SGHVS, FNYEAQ. This CDR3 spans 13 amino acids. V dropped 1 base and J dropped 2 bases, with 4 bases sitting between them. CDR3 nucleotide sequence: TGTGCCAGCAGCTTAGGGCCCACAGATACGCAGTATTTT. This codes for CASSLGPTDTQYF.

J is TRBJ2-1 and V is TRBV2; 11 bases map to TRBD1. The CDR3 totals 14 residues. In germline, CDR1 is SNHLY, CDR2 FYNNEI. Trimming cost V 4 bases and J 6 bases; bases outside gene matches: 2. CDR3 residues: CASSGTGGFNEQFF. DNA of the CDR3: TGTGCCAGCAGTGGGACAGGGGGCTTCAATGAGCAGTTCTTC. Filled out from reference TRBV2 and TRBJ2-1, the complete variable domain reads EPEVTQTPSHQVTQMGQEVILRCVPISNHLYFYWYRQILGQKVEFLVSFYNNEISEKSEIFDDQFSVERPDGSNFTLKIRSTKLEDSAMYFCASSGTGGFNEQFFGPGTRLTVL.

The genes are TRBV6-1 and TRBJ1-5; D perhaps matches TRBD1 (6 bases). The CDR3 contains 13 residues. Germline V gene lookup returns CDR1 MNHNS and CDR2 SASEGT. V shed 3 bases and J shed 5 bases, with 8 bases lying between them. The CDR3 DNA reads TGTGCCAGCAGTGATGGGGGCGATCAGCCCCAGCATTTT. This encodes CASSDGGDQPQHF.

The V call is TRBV12-3 or TRBV12-4, the J call TRBJ1-4; D is ambiguous. The CDR3 has 13 residues. The V end was cut by 4 bases, the J end by 8 bases, with 11 bases between. CDR3 in amino acids: CASSSAGGEKLFF. The CDR3 DNA reads as TGTGCCAGCAGTTCGGCGGGTGGGGAAAAACTGTTTTTT.

The chain has TRBV10-2 and TRBJ2-7; 10 nucleotides match TRBD1. Germline CDR1 reads WSHSY; CDR2 reads SAAADI. The CDR3 loop spans 15 amino acids. V gave up 5 bases and J gave up 5 bases; unmatched junction bases: 9. The DNA of the CDR3 is TGCGCCAGCAGTACCGGGACAGGGGATCGGAACGAGCAGTACTTC. Its protein is CASSTGTGDRNEQYF.

The rearrangement joins TRBV28 to TRBJ2-2, with 16 bases identical to TRBD2. This CDR3 region has 17 residues. The J segment lost 5 bases and the V segment lost 7 bases, leaving 7 bases of the junction unmatched. Germline CDR1 reads MDHEN; CDR2 reads SYDVKM. The CDR3 reads CASTGTSGGALTGELFF. The CDR3 nucleotides read TGTGCCAGCACCGGGACTAGCGGGGGGGCTCTGACCGGGGAGCTGTTTTTT.

Details on this clone: One junction end does not reproduce the germline sequence, and a read error may be involved. The chain has TRBV7-9 and TRBJ1-5; the match to TRBD1 covers 11 bases. The CDR3 length is 17 residues. The germline CDR1 and CDR2 sequences are SEHNR and FQNEAQ (reference sequence). This chain's CDR3 is CTSSSWTGGNSNQPQHF. CDR3 DNA sequence: TGTACCAGCAGCTCGTGGACAGGGGGCAATAGCAATCAGCCCCAGCATTTT.

V gene TRBV6-5 combines with J gene TRBJ2-7, with TRBD2 matching over 7 bases. Germline V CDR1 and CDR2: MNHEY, SVGAGI. J lost 0 bases, V lost 0 bases, and 2 bases had no gene match. This CDR3 has 15 amino acids. The CDR3 DNA reads TGTGCCAGCAGTTACTCAGTAGCGGGCTCCTACGAGCAGTACTTC. This sequence encodes CASSYSVAGSYEQYF.

V usage is TRBV28 and J usage is TRBJ2-7; 9 nucleotides match TRBD1. This CDR3 spans 13 amino acids. Germline V gene data show CDR1 as MDHEN and CDR2 as SYDVKM. After removal of 7 bases from V and 3 bases from J, the junction contained 4 bases not matched to a gene. The CDR3 region is CASTGTGFYEQYV. The CDR3 DNA sequence: TGTGCCAGCACCGGGACAGGGTTCTACGAGCAGTACGTC.

In DNA form, the CDR3 reads TGTGCCAGCAGCGGAGAACAGGGGATTTTATACGGCTACACCTTC. Its protein product is CASSGEQGILYGYTF. The chain joins TRBV9 to TRBJ1-2, with 7 bases matching TRBD1. This CDR3 region has 15 residues. CDR1 and CDR2 (germline): SGDLS, YYNGEE. Trimming took 3 bases from V and 8 from J; bases not matched to a gene: 13.

This clone was detected many times. The rearrangement uses TRBV7-6 and TRBJ1-4; no clear D gene. CDR1 is SGHVS and CDR2 is FNYEAQ in the germline V gene. The CDR3 contains 15 residues. V was trimmed by 2 bases and J by 4 bases, leaving 11 bases between them. The CDR3 nucleotides are TGTGCCAGCAGCTTAATCGGGAGAGTTAATGAAAAACTGTTTTTT. Protein: CASSLIGRVNEKLFF.

The V gene is TRBV11-2, the J gene TRBJ1-1; 8 bases fit TRBD1. The CDR3 is made up of 14 amino acids. V dropped 5 bases and J dropped 5; count of bases not matched to a gene: 7. The V gene's germline CDR1 is SGHAT and CDR2 FQNNGV. The CDR3 region has the DNA TGTGCCAGCAGCCCAACAGGGGGATTAACTGAAGCTTTCTTT. It is translated as CASSPTGGLTEAFF. Full variable domain (outside the CDR3, taken from reference TRBV11-2 and TRBJ1-1): EAGVAQSPRYKIIEKRQSVAFWCNPISGHATLYWYQQILGQGPKLLIQFQNNGVVDDSQLPKDRFSAERLKGVDSTLKIQPAKLEDSAVYLCASSPTGGLTEAFFGQGTRLTVV.

Turning to this clone: At the DNA level, this CDR3 is encoded by other sequences in the same sample as well. This chain connects TRBV7-3 to TRBJ2-5, with 10 bases fitting TRBD2. Looked up from germline, CDR1 is SGHTA and CDR2 is FQGTGA. The CDR3 consists of 15 residues. V lost 5 bases and J lost 5; bases outside the gene matches: 8. CDR3 sequence: CASSPQAGGLETQYF. The CDR3 coding sequence is TGTGCCAGCAGCCCGCAAGCGGGGGGGCTTGAGACCCAGTACTTC.